Given below is one TCR beta chain in context. V dropped 4 bases and J dropped 3; count of bases not matched to a gene: 8. From germline, CDR1 is SGHNT and CDR2 YYREEE (reference sequence). This CDR3 is built from 15 residues. It was with 60 Vbeta and 13 Jbeta primers that the PCR ran. TCRdb's copy holds only in-frame clones and misses some; the assay was immunoSEQ multiplex PCR. This sample carries about 110,000 clones, roughly 85% of them seen once, and the ten largest clones take around a fifth. These data are taken from a study of cytomegalovirus exposure and HLA in healthy donors. This chain links TRBV5-4 with TRBJ2-3, with 7 bases that match TRBD2. The specimen was PBMCs. This receptor was taken from a man aged 25-45 years in good health and CMV-seropositive. The CDR3 bases are TGTGCCAGCAGCCTCGGTCGCGGGGGTACAGATACGCAGTATTTT. Its translation: CASSLGRGGTDTQYF.